The clone carrying this T cell receptor (beta chain) was picked up many times. TCR beta CDR3 sequences were amplified from RNA transcripts. First-round RT-PCR targeting the TCR CDR3 was performed with the HTBI primer set. TCRdb re-analysed the multiplex PCR reads in MiXCR, keeping a single row per CDR3 protein. The sample lists a few hundred thousand distinct CDR3 sequences, around a sixth occurring once. V was cut by 5 bases and J by 6 bases, with 23 bases left in between. CDR3 length: 17 residues. Germline V lookup: CDR1 MNHEY, CDR2 SMNVEV (reference sequence). This record comes from a study of T cells in Graves' hyperthyroidism and ophthalmopathy. Study in general: Pretreatment peripheral blood was obtained at initial diagnosis.

This sample holds PBMCs from less than 11 ml fresh peripheral blood. This receptor was taken from a woman aged 25 to 45 with Graves' hyperthyroidism. Source material: blood. The chain combines TRBV27 with TRBJ1-5; D ambiguous. CDR3 in amino acids: CASSPYGDRGAIQPQHF. In DNA form, the CDR3 reads TGTGCCAGCAGTCCTTATGGGGATCGCGGAGCCATTCAGCCCCAGCATTTT.